A single sample is the source of the 22 T cell receptor beta chains below, sequenced in a study of control samples from healthy donors and cancer patients. TCRdb's table, derived via immunoSEQ multiplex PCR, lists solely in-frame clones and lacks some. The sample carries roughly 95,000 clones, 80% to 95% recorded once. Sequenced: blood. The origin of the receptors is a woman aged 25 to 39 in good health.

The rearrangement joins TRBV7-9 to TRBJ1-4; a weak D match, TRBD1 (5 bases). V was pared by 5 bases and J by 5 bases, with 12 bases between. CDR1 SEHNR and CDR2 FQNEAQ come from the germline V gene (reference sequence). There are 14 residues in the CDR3. The CDR3 DNA sequence: TGTGCCAGCAGCATGACAGTGGGGAATGAAAAACTGTTTTTT. Its translation: CASSMTVGNEKLFF.

CDR3 amino acids: CASTSGGGGNEQFF. The CDR3 coding sequence is TGTGCCAGCACCTCAGGGGGAGGTGGGAATGAGCAGTTCTTC. The chain has TRBV7-9 and TRBJ2-1, with TRBD1 as a possible D gene (7 bases). Trimming removed 7 bases at V and 7 bases at J, with 17 bases between. The CDR3 length is 14 residues. Germline V CDR1 and CDR2: SEHNR, FQNEAQ (reference sequence).

The chain has TRBV21-1 and TRBJ2-4; the table's D call TRBD2 went unverified against the DNA. TRBV21-1 is annotated as a pseudogene. CDR3 length: 12 amino acids. Here the CDR3 reads CASTGLKNIQYF. The CDR3 DNA reads TGTGCCAGCACGGGGTTGAAAAACATTCAGTACTTC.

This chain connects TRBV2 to TRBJ2-7; D is unclear. The CDR3 consists of 12 residues. V was pared by 3 bases and J by 2 bases, with 5 bases between. The germline CDR1 and CDR2 sequences are SNHLY and FYNNEI. Here the CDR3 DNA reads TGTGCCAGCAGTGATCCCCCCTACGAGCAGTACTTC. It yields the protein CASSDPPYEQYF.

There are a few counts of this clone. The chain recombines TRBV28 with TRBJ1-2; D may be TRBD1 (6 bases). V was pared by 6 bases and J by 4 bases, with 18 bases between. Germline V gives CDR1 MDHEN, CDR2 SYDVKM. This CDR3 region has 15 residues. CDR3 residues: CASSSPEGDLYGYTF. The DNA for the CDR3 is TGTGCCAGCAGCTCACCCGAGGGGGACCTCTATGGCTACACCTTC.

This rearrangement joins TRBV19 to TRBJ1-2; a possible D gene is TRBD1 (6 bases). Trimming stripped 1 base from V and 7 bases from J, with 16 bases between. Germline V gene data show CDR1 as LNHDA and CDR2 as SQIVND (reference sequence). This CDR3 contains 15 residues. CDR3 DNA sequence: TGTGCCAGTAGTATAGCCCCCTCGGGGGGCAGTGGCTACACCTTC. Amino acids: CASSIAPSGGSGYTF.

J is TRBJ1-6 and V is TRBV9, with D maybe TRBD1 (6 bases). With 0 bases removed from V and 9 bases from J, the gap between germline ends came to 13 bases. This CDR3 has 15 amino acids. The V gene's germline CDR1 is SGDLS and CDR2 YYNGEE. The CDR3 DNA is TGTGCCAGCAGCGTAGATGCCCAGGGGATTTCACCCCTCCACTTT. It is translated as CASSVDAQGISPLHF.

The V and J genes are TRBV10-1 and TRBJ2-7; perhaps D is TRBD1 or TRBD2 (5 bases each). Between the trimmed V and J ends, which lost 4 bases and 0 bases, there was a span of 7 bases. Germline lookup yields CDR1 WNHNN and CDR2 SYGVQD (reference sequence). The CDR3 is 13 residues long. CDR3 loop: CASSGGFSYEQYF. Here the CDR3 DNA reads TGCGCCAGCAGTGGGGGGTTCTCCTACGAGCAGTACTTC.

V usage is TRBV3-1 (or the pseudogene TRBV3-2) and J usage is TRBJ1-2; TRBD1 might be the D (5 bases). V lost 7 bases, J lost 7 bases, and 16 bases lay in between. The CDR3 is 13 amino acids. Germline lookup yields CDR1 LGHDT and CDR2 YNNKEL (reference sequence). The CDR3 loop is CASTPRGPGGYTF. The CDR3 region has the DNA TGTGCCAGCACTCCAAGGGGACCTGGTGGCTACACCTTC.

The chain joins TRBV13 to TRBJ1-5; D gene uncertain. V lost 1 base and J 3 bases, leaving 7 bases between the germline ends. The V gene's germline CDR1 is PRHDT and CDR2 FYEKMQ (reference sequence). The length of the CDR3 is 14 residues. CDR3 bases: TGTGCCAGCAGCTTAGAGGGAGACAATCAGCCCCAGCATTTT. Its translation is CASSLEGDNQPQHF.

The chain combines TRBV3-1 (or the pseudogene TRBV3-2) with TRBJ1-5; D is undetermined. Trimming stripped 3 bases from V and 3 bases from J, with 18 bases between. Germline V CDR1 and CDR2: LGHDT, YNNKEL (reference sequence). This CDR3 contains 17 residues. CDR3 loop: CASSHRNSGTFNQPQHF. Written as DNA, the CDR3 is TGTGCCAGCAGCCATAGGAACTCGGGAACTTTCAATCAGCCCCAGCATTTT.

The V gene is TRBV28, the J gene TRBJ1-6, with no clear D. V was clipped by 7 bases and J by 8 bases, with 18 bases between them. Germline V gives CDR1 MDHEN, CDR2 SYDVKM. The CDR3 sequence is 15 residues long. The DNA of the CDR3 is TGTGCCAGCATGCCTGGATTTCGATGGGATTCACCCCTCCACTTT. It translates to CASMPGFRWDSPLHF.

The rearrangement joins TRBV6-5 to TRBJ1-1, with D unclear. There are 12 residues in the CDR3. Germline loops: CDR1 MNHEY, CDR2 SVGAGI. The V end was cut by 4 bases, the J end by 10 bases, with 13 bases between. The CDR3 DNA is TGTGCCAGCAGTTCCCGGGGATCCGGAGCTTTCTTT. Its protein product is CASSSRGSGAFF.

The chain links TRBV19 to TRBJ2-1; D ambiguous. CDR1 is LNHDA and CDR2 is SQIVND in the germline V gene (reference sequence). Trimming shortened V by 3 bases and J by 1 base, and 10 bases separated the two germline ends. This CDR3 is 15 amino acids long. The chain's CDR3 is CASSMGTRSYNEQFF. The CDR3 region has the DNA TGTGCCAGTAGTATGGGCACCCGTTCCTACAATGAGCAGTTCTTC.

The chain combines TRBV6-5 with TRBJ1-2; TRBD1 is a possible D gene (5 bases). CDR1 is MNHEY, CDR2 SVGAGI, per germline. V was clipped by 0 bases and J by 4 bases, with 12 bases between them. The CDR3 has 15 amino acids. The CDR3 reads CASSYSTTEPYGYTF. CDR3 bases: TGTGCCAGCAGTTACTCTACGACAGAACCCTATGGCTACACCTTC.

This chain connects TRBV7-2 to TRBJ1-4; no firm D call. The CDR3 extends over 15 amino acids. Germline CDR1 is SGHTA and CDR2 is FQGNSA. Trimming shortened V by 6 bases and J by 5 bases, and 16 bases separated the two germline ends. DNA of the CDR3: TGTGCCAGCAGGATTAGGTCGGGTGACAATGAAAAACTGTTTTTT. Protein: CASRIRSGDNEKLFF.

For this clone: This same CDR3 is encoded by further DNA sequences in the sample. The chain combines TRBV4-1 with TRBJ2-3, with D possibly being TRBD2 (6 bases). The CDR3 has 17 residues. Looked up from germline, CDR1 is MGHRA and CDR2 is YSYEKL. The V end was cut by 0 bases, the J end by 9 bases, with 22 bases between. The CDR3 loop reads CASSQEYLVQRVTTQYF. The CDR3 DNA reads as TGCGCCAGCAGCCAAGAATACTTGGTGCAGCGGGTGACGACGCAGTATTTT.

This chain links TRBV19 with TRBJ2-2; the match to TRBD1 covers 9 bases. CDR1 and CDR2 (germline): LNHDA, SQIVND (reference sequence). The CDR3 covers 15 residues. The trim removed 6 bases at V and 0 bases at J, leaving 2 bases unmatched. This CDR3 is CASRTGGSNTGELFF. The CDR3 coding sequence is TGTGCCAGTAGAACAGGGGGCTCGAACACCGGGGAGCTGTTTTTT.

The rearrangement joins TRBV19 to TRBJ2-5; D is possibly TRBD1 or TRBD2 (5 bases each). The CDR3 has 14 residues. Deletions cut 1 base from V and 9 bases from J, with 15 bases between. Germline assignment: CDR1 LNHDA and CDR2 SQIVND (reference sequence). Written as DNA, the CDR3 is TGTGCCAGTAGTATAGTAGGCAGGGAGACGGCCCAGTACTTC. It yields the protein CASSIVGRETAQYF.

This rearrangement joins TRBV29-1 to TRBJ1-1; D remains unclear. The ends were cut back, 5 bases at V and 6 bases at J, with 10 bases in the middle. CDR3 size: 11 residues. Germline CDR1 reads SQVTM; CDR2 reads ANQGSEA. The chain's CDR3 is CSVLISPEAFF. Written as DNA, the CDR3 is TGCAGCGTTTTGATTTCCCCTGAAGCTTTCTTT. The whole variable domain, filled in from reference TRBV29-1 and TRBJ1-1, reads SAVISQKPSRDICQRGTSLTIQCQVDSQVTMMFWYRQQPGQSLTLIATANQGSEATYESGFVIDKFPISRPNLTFSTLTVSNMSPEDSSIYLCSVLISPEAFFGQGTRLTVV.

This sequence joins TRBV19 and TRBJ2-3; D uncertain. Germline lookup yields CDR1 LNHDA and CDR2 SQIVND (reference sequence). The CDR3 length is 16 residues. V gave up 5 bases and J gave up 2 bases, with 17 bases separating them. In DNA, the CDR3 is TGTGCCAGTAGTCCCGACCTACCGTCTTCCACAGATACGCAGTATTTT. Amino acid sequence: CASSPDLPSSTDTQYF.

This rearrangement joins TRBV6-5 to TRBJ1-1; the D is unclear. The germline V gene encodes CDR1 MNHEY and CDR2 SVGAGI. V dropped 6 bases and J dropped 4 bases, with 18 bases sitting between them. This CDR3 region has 15 residues. In nucleotides, the CDR3 is TGTGCCAGCAGACCGGACCTGGGATGGGCCACTGAAGCTTTCTTT. Its protein is CASRPDLGWATEAFF.